These T cell receptor beta chains were read from a single sample in a study of blood T cell repertoires in COVID-19. Sequencing used immunoSEQ multiplex PCR; TCRdb keeps in-frame clones, though not all of them. Of 110,000 to 150,000 clones listed, around 72% are singletons. The sequenced sample was peripheral blood. The receptors come from a woman aged 55-69 years with acute or convalescent COVID-19. CDR3s include the opening cysteine and the closing phenylalanine or tryptophan. The order of the fields is J gene, V gene, D gene, clone size, CDR3 DNA, CDR3 protein. D genes are given only for firm matches. Clone size is shown for a subset of rows, as once, few, many or a class of expanded clone.

j_call: TRBJ2-7
v_call: TRBV27
d_call: TRBD1
clone_size: few
cdr3_nt: TGTGCCAGCAGTTTCAGGGGGCGTCGGGAGCAGTACTTC
cdr3_aa: CASSFRGRREQYF

j_call: TRBJ1-2
v_call: TRBV10-2
d_call: TRBD1
clone_size: once
cdr3_nt: TGCGCCAGCAGCCGGGACAGGGACTATGGCTACACCTTC
cdr3_aa: CASSRDRDYGYTF

j_call: TRBJ2-7
v_call: TRBV10-3
d_call: NA
clone_size: once
cdr3_nt: TGTGCCATCAGTGATGTTCGTCTCTACGAGCAGTACTTC
cdr3_aa: CAISDVRLYEQYF

j_call: TRBJ2-1
v_call: TRBV29-1
d_call: TRBD2
clone_size: NA
cdr3_nt: TGCAGCGTACTAATAGCGGGGGCCCCCAATGAGCAGTTCTTC
cdr3_aa: CSVLIAGAPNEQFF

j_call: TRBJ2-2
v_call: TRBV10-3
d_call: NA
clone_size: NA
cdr3_nt: TGTGCCATCAGTGAGTCCCCCCTAGCGTCCACCGGGGAGCTGTTTTTT
cdr3_aa: CAISESPLASTGELFF

j_call: TRBJ2-1
v_call: TRBV28
d_call: NA
clone_size: NA
cdr3_nt: TGTGCCAGCATGACCGGGAGAACTCACAATGAGCAGTTCTTC
cdr3_aa: CASMTGRTHNEQFF

j_call: TRBJ2-2
v_call: TRBV3-1/TRBV3-2
d_call: TRBD1
clone_size: many
cdr3_nt: TGTGCCAGCAGCCAAAAGGGACAGGGGTTCGTGGGTACCGGGGAGCTGTTTTTT
cdr3_aa: CASSQKGQGFVGTGELFF

j_call: TRBJ2-3
v_call: TRBV5-1
d_call: TRBD2
clone_size: NA
cdr3_nt: TGCGCCAGCAGCTTGTTGAGCGGGAACACAGATACGCAGTATTTT
cdr3_aa: CASSLLSGNTDTQYF

j_call: TRBJ2-5
v_call: TRBV30
d_call: TRBD2
clone_size: NA
cdr3_nt: TGTGCCTGGAGTGTACTTGGACTAGCGCTTCAAGAGACCCAGTACTTC
cdr3_aa: CAWSVLGLALQETQYF

j_call: TRBJ2-7
v_call: TRBV9
d_call: NA
clone_size: NA
cdr3_nt: TGTGCCAGCAGCGTAGGGCTTGTTCCCTACGAGCAGTACTTC
cdr3_aa: CASSVGLVPYEQYF

j_call: TRBJ2-1
v_call: TRBV7-9
d_call: NA
clone_size: few
cdr3_nt: TGTGCCAGCAGCTTCGTGAATGAGCAGTTCTTC
cdr3_aa: CASSFVNEQFF

j_call: TRBJ2-7
v_call: TRBV7-9
d_call: NA
clone_size: NA
cdr3_nt: TGTGCCAGCAGCTTAGGGTTTAGCGTCAACGAGCAGTACTTC
cdr3_aa: CASSLGFSVNEQYF

j_call: TRBJ1-2
v_call: TRBV6-5
d_call: TRBD1
clone_size: once
cdr3_nt: TGTGCCAGCAGGCAGGGGGACTATGGCTACACCTTC
cdr3_aa: CASRQGDYGYTF

j_call: TRBJ1-2
v_call: TRBV2
d_call: NA
clone_size: few
cdr3_nt: TGTGCCAGCAATTTGAATACGGGTGGCTACACCTTC
cdr3_aa: CASNLNTGGYTF

j_call: TRBJ1-4
v_call: TRBV4-1
d_call: NA
clone_size: NA
cdr3_nt: TGCGCCAGCAGCCAAGGTTTGAGTGCTAATGAAAAACTGTTTTTT
cdr3_aa: CASSQGLSANEKLFF

j_call: TRBJ1-1
v_call: TRBV19
d_call: NA
clone_size: NA
cdr3_nt: TGTGCCAGTAGCCTTCATGGCTCAGTGGGCTCTGAAGCTTTCTTT
cdr3_aa: CASSLHGSVGSEAFF

j_call: TRBJ2-3
v_call: TRBV7-2
d_call: NA
clone_size: NA
cdr3_nt: TGTGCCAGCAGCTTAGACGGGACTCACACAGATACGCAGTATTTT
cdr3_aa: CASSLDGTHTDTQYF

j_call: TRBJ1-6
v_call: TRBV28
d_call: NA
clone_size: NA
cdr3_nt: TGTGCCAGCCAGAGGGGGGGGCAAGGGGTTTCACCCCTCCACTTT
cdr3_aa: CASQRGGQGVSPLHF

j_call: TRBJ1-6
v_call: TRBV30
d_call: TRBD1
clone_size: NA
cdr3_nt: TGTGCCTGGAGGACAGGGATTTCACCCCTCCACTTT
cdr3_aa: CAWRTGISPLHF

j_call: TRBJ2-3
v_call: TRBV2
d_call: NA
clone_size: NA
cdr3_nt: TGTGCCAGCAGTGATGAGGACTTCGGCGGATGGGGAGATACGCAGTATTTT
cdr3_aa: CASSDEDFGGWGDTQYF

j_call: TRBJ2-4
v_call: TRBV12-5
d_call: TRBD1
clone_size: NA
cdr3_nt: TGTGCTAGTGGGATGACAGGGGCCAAAAACATTCAGTACTTC
cdr3_aa: CASGMTGAKNIQYF

j_call: TRBJ2-3
v_call: TRBV6-5
d_call: TRBD2
clone_size: few
cdr3_nt: TGTGCCAGCGGCCAGCGGGAAAAGCGAGATACGCAGTATTTT
cdr3_aa: CASGQREKRDTQYF

j_call: TRBJ2-2
v_call: TRBV6-5
d_call: NA
clone_size: NA
cdr3_nt: TGTGCCAGCAGTTACTCGCCCGGGAACACCGGGGAGCTGTTTTTT
cdr3_aa: CASSYSPGNTGELFF